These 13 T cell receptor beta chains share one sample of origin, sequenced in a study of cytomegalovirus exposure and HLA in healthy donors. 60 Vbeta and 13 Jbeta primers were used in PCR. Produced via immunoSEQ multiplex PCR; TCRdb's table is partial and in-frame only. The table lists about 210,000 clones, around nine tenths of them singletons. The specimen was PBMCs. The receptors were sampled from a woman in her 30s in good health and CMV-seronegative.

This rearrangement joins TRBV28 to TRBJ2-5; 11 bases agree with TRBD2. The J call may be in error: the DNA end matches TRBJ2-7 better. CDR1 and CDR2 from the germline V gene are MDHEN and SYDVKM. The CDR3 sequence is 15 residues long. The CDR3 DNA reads TGTGCCAGCAGACCTACTAGCGGGAGAAGATACGAGCAGTACTTC. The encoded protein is CASRPTSGRRYEQYF.

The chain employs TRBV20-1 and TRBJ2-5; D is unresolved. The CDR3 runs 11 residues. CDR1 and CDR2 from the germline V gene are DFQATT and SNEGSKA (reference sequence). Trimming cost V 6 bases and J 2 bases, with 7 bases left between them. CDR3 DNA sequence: TGCAGTGCATCCTTGCAAGAGACCCAGTACTTC. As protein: CSASLQETQYF.

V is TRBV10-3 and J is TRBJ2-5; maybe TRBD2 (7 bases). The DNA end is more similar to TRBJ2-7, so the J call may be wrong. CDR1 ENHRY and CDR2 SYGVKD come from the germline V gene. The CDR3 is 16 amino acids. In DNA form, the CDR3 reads TGTGCCATCAGTGGTGCGGGGGCGGGAATCTCCTACGAGCAGTACTTC. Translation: CAISGAGAGISYEQYF.

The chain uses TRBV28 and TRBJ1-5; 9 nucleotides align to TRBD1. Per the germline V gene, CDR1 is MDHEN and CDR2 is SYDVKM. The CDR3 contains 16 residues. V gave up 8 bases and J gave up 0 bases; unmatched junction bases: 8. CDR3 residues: CASGHQDRGSNQPQHF. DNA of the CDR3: TGTGCCAGCGGACACCAGGACAGGGGTAGCAATCAGCCCCAGCATTTT. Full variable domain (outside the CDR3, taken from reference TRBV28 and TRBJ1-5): DVKVTQSSRYLVKRTGEKVFLECVQDMDHENMFWYRQDPGLGLRLIYFSYDVKMKEKGDIPEGYSVSREKKERFSLILESASTNQTSMYLCASGHQDRGSNQPQHFGDGTRLSIL.

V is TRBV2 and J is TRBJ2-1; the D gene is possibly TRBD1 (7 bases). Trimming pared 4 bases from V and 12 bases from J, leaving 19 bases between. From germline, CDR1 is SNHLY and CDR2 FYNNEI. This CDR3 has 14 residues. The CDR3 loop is CASSAGQVPRGQFF. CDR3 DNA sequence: TGTGCCAGCAGTGCTGGACAGGTTCCGCGGGGGCAGTTCTTC.

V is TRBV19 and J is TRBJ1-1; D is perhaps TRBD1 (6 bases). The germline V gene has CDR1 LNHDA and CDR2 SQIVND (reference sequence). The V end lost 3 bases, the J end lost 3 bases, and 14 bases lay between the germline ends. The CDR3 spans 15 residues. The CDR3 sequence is CASSIEGRGYTEAFF. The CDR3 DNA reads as TGTGCCAGTAGTATTGAAGGCAGGGGCTACACTGAAGCTTTCTTT.

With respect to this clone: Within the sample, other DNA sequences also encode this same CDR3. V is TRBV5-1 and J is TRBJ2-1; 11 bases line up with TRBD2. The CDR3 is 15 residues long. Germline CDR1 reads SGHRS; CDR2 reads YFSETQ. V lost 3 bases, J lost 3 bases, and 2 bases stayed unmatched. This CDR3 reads CASSSTSGGYNEQFF. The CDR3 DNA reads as TGCGCCAGCAGCTCAACTAGCGGGGGCTACAATGAGCAGTTCTTC.

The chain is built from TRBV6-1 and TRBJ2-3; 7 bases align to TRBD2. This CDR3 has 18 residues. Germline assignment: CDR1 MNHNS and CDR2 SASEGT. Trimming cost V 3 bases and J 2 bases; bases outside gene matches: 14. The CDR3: CASSEISVRAGPTDTQYF. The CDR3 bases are TGTGCCAGCAGTGAGATTTCCGTACGAGCGGGACCCACAGATACGCAGTATTTT.

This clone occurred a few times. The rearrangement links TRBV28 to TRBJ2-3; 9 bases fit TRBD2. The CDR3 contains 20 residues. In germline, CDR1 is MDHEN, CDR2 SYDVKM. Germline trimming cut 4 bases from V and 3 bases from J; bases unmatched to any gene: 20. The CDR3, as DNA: TGTGCCAGCAGTTCCCCGGTAGCGGGAGCAGGGCAACTTGAGACAGATACGCAGTATTTT. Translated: CASSSPVAGAGQLETDTQYF.

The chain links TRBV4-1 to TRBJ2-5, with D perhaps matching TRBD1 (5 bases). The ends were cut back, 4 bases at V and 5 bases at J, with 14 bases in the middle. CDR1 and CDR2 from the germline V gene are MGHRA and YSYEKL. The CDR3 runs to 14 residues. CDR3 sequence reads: CASSPRVVLETQYF. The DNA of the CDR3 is TGCGCCAGCAGCCCCAGGGTAGTACTCGAGACCCAGTACTTC.

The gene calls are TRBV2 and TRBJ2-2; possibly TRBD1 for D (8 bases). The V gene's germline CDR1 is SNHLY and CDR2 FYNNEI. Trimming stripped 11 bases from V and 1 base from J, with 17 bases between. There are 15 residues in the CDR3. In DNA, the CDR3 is TGTGCCTCCAGGGAGGGGACAGGGAACACCGGGGAGCTGTTTTTT. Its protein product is CASREGTGNTGELFF.

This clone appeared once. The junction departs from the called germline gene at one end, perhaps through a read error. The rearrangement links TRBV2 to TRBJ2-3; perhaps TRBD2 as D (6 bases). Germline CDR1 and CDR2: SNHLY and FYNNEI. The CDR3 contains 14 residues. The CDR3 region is CDSPAGGATDTQYF. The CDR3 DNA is TGTGACAGCCCCGCCGGCGGGGCCACAGATACGCAGTATTTT.

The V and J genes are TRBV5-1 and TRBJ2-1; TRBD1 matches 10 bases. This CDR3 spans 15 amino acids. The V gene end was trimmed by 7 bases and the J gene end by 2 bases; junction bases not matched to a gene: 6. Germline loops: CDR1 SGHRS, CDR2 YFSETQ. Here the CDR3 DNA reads TGCGCCAGCCTCTCGGGACAGGGGCCCTACAATGAGCAGTTCTTC. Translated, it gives CASLSGQGPYNEQFF.